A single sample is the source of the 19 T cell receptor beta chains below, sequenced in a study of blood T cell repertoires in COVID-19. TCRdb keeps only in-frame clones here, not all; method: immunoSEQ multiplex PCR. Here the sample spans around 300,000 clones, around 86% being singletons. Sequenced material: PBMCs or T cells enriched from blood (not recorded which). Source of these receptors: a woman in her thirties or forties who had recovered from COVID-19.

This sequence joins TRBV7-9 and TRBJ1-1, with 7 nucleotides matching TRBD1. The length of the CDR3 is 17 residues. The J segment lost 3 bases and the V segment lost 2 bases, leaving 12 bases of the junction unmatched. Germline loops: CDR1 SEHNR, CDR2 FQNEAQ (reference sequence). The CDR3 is CASSLLYARDSHTEAFF. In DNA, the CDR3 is TGTGCCAGCAGCTTACTATACGCTCGGGACAGCCACACTGAAGCTTTCTTT.

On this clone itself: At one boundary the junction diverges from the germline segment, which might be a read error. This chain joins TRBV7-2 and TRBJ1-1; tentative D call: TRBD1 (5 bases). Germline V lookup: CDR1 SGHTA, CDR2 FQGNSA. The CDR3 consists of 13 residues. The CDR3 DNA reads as TGTGCCAGCAGCTTATCCGACAGCCTAGACACTTCCTTT. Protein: CASSLSDSLDTSF.

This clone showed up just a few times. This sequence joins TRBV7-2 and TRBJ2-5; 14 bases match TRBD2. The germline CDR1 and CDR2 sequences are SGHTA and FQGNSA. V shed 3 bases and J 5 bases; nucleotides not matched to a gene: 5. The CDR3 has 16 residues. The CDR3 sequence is CASSFPGLAGGETQYF. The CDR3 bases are TGTGCCAGCAGCTTTCCCGGACTAGCGGGAGGTGAGACCCAGTACTTC.

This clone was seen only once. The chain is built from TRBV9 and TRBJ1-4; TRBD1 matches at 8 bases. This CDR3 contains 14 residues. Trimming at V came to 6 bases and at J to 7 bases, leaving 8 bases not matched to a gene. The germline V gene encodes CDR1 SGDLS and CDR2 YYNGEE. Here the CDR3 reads CASTTGTGVEKLFF. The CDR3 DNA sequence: TGTGCCAGCACGACCGGGACAGGAGTTGAAAAACTGTTTTTT.

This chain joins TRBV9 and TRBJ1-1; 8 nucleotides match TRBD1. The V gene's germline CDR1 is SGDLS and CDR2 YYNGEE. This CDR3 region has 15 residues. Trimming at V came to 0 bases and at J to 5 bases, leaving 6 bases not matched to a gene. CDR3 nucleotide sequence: TGTGCCAGCAGCGTAGATGCAGGGGGCGGAACTGAAGCTTTCTTT. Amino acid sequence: CASSVDAGGGTEAFF.

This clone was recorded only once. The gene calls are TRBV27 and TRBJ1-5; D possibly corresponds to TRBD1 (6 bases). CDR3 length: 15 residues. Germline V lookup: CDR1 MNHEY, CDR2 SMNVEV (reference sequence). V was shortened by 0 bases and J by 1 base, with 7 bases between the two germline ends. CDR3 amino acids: CASSLSRGSNQPQHF. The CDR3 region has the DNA TGTGCCAGCAGTTTATCCAGGGGCAGCAATCAGCCCCAGCATTTT.

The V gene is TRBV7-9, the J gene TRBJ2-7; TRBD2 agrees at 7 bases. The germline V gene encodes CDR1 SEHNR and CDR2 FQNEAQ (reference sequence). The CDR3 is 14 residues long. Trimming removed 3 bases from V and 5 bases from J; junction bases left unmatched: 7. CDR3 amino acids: CASSLGGSGHEQYF. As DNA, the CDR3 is TGTGCCAGCAGCTTGGGCGGGAGTGGCCACGAGCAGTACTTC.

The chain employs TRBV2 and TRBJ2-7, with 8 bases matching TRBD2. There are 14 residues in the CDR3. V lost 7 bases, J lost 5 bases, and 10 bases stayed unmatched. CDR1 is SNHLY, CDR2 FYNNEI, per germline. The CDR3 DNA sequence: TGTGCCAGCAAGGCCAGCGGGAGTACCCACGAGCAGTACTTC. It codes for CASKASGSTHEQYF. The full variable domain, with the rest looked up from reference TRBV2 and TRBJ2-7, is EPEVTQTPSHQVTQMGQEVILRCVPISNHLYFYWYRQILGQKVEFLVSFYNNEISEKSEIFDDQFSVERPDGSNFTLKIRSTKLEDSAMYFCASKASGSTHEQYFGPGTRLTVT.

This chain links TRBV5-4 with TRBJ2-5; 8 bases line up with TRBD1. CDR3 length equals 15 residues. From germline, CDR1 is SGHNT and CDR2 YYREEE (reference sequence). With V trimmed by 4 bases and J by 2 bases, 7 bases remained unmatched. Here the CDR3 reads CASSATGAGQETQYF. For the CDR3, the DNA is TGTGCCAGCAGCGCGACAGGGGCAGGGCAAGAGACCCAGTACTTC.

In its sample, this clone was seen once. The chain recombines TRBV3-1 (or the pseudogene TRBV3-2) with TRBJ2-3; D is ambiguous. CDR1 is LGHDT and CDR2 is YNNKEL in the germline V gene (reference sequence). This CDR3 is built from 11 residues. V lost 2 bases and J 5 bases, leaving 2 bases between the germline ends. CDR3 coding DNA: TGTGCCAGCAGCCAACAAGATACGCAGTATTTT. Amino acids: CASSQQDTQYF.

The CDR3 is CASSQGHRADYGYTF. CDR3 bases: TGTGCCAGCAGCCAAGGGCACAGGGCGGACTATGGCTACACCTTC. The rearrangement uses TRBV3-1 (or the pseudogene TRBV3-2) and TRBJ1-2; D may be TRBD1 (6 bases). The CDR3 runs 15 residues. Per germline, CDR1 LGHDT and CDR2 YNNKEL (reference sequence). Trimming took off 1 base at V and 3 bases at J, with 12 bases between the two ends.

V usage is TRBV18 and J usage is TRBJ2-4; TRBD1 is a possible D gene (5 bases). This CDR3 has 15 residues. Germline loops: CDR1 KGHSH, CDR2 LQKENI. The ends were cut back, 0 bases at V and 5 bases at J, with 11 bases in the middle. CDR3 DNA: TGTGCCAGCTCACCACCGTATAGGGGCCAAAACATTCAGTACTTC. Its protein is CASSPPYRGQNIQYF.

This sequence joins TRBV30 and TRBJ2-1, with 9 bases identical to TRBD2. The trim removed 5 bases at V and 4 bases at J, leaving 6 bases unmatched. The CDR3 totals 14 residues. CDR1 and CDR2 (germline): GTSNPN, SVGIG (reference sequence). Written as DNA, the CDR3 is TGTGCCTGGCGGGGCGGGGGGGAGTACAATGAGCAGTTCTTC. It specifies CAWRGGGEYNEQFF.

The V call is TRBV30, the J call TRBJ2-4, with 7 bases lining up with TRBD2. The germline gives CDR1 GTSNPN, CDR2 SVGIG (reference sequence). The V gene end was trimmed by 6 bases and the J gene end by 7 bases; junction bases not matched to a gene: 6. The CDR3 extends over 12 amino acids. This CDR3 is CACSQLANIQYF. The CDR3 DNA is TGTGCCTGCTCCCAACTAGCGAACATTCAGTACTTC.

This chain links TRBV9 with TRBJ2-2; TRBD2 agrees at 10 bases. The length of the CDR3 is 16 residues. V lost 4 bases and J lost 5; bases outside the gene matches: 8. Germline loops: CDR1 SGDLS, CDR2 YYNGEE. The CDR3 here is CASSPRTSGLTGELFF. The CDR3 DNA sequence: TGTGCCAGCAGCCCAAGGACTAGCGGACTTACCGGGGAGCTGTTTTTT.

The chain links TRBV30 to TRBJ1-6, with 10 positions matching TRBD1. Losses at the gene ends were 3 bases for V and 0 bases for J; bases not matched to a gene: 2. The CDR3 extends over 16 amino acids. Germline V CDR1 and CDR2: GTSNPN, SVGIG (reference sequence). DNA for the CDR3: TGTGCCTGGAGGGACAGGGGGAGCTCCTATAATTCACCCCTCCACTTT. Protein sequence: CAWRDRGSSYNSPLHF.

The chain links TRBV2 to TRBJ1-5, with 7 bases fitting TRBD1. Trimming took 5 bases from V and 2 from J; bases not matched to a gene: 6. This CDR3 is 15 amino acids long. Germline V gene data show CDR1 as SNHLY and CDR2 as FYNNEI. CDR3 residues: CASSPNRGGNQPQHF. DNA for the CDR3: TGTGCCAGCAGTCCCAACAGGGGTGGCAATCAGCCCCAGCATTTT.

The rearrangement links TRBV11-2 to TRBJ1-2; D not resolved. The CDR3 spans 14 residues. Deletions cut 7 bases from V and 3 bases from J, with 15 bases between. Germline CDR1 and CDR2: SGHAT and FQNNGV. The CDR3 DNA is TGTGCCAGCACCCCCTTGGCCAACGACTATGGCTACACCTTC. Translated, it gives CASTPLANDYGYTF.

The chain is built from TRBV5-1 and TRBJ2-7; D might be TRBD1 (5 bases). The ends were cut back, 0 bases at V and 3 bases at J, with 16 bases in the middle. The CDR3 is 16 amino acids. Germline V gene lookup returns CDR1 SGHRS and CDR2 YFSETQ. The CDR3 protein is CASSLEIWGHSYEQYF. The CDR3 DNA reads TGCGCCAGCAGCTTGGAAATATGGGGCCACAGCTACGAGCAGTACTTC.